This T cell receptor (beta chain) was sequenced for a study of OX40 agonist ivuxolimab in advanced cancers. Study at large: Treatment of patients was with ivuxolimab, an agonistic anti-OX40 (CD134) antibody. Partial responses were achieved by three patients: one hepatocellular carcinoma, two cutaneous melanoma. Study-wide results and limits: People who partly responded at 0.1-3.0 mg/kg had some of the least clonal expansion seen. CD4+ and CD8+ T cells in blood underwent clonal expansion by week 6 at 0.1 to 3.0 mg/kg.

As to this clone: Its antigen is currently unknown.

CDR3 length: 16 residues. The V and J ends lost 0 bases and 0 bases respectively, with 12 bases between them. Germline CDR1 reads SGHVS; CDR2 reads FQNEAQ. Clones were read by immunoSEQ multiplex PCR, and TCRdb kept only the in-frame ones, dropping some. The profile shows 70,000 to 85,000 clones, approximately 90% of them singletons. J is TRBJ2-7 and V is TRBV7-8; TRBD1 or TRBD2 may be the D gene (6 bases each). Here the sequenced sample was CD4+ or CD8+ T cells sorted from blood, taken in a trial of the OX40 agonist ivuxolimab. This sequence was found in an adult with an advanced solid tumor such as melanoma, head and neck, liver or kidney cancer. CDR3 residues: CASSLARGLGSYEQYF. The CDR3, as DNA: TGTGCCAGCAGCTTAGCACGGGGGCTGGGCTCCTACGAGCAGTACTTC.